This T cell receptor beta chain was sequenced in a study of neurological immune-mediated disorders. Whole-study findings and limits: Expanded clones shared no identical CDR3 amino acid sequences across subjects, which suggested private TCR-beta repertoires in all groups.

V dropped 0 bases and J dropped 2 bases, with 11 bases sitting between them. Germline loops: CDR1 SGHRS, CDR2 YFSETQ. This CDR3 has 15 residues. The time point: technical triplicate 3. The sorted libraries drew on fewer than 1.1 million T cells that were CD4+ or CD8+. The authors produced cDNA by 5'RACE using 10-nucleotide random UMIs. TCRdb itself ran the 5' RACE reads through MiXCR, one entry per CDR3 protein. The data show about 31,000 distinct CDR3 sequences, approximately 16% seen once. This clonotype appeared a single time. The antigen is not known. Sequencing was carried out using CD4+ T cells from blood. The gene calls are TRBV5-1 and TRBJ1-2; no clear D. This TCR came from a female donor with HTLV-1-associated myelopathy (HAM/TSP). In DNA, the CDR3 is TGCGCCAGCAGCTTGGAAGGACTAGCGAACTATGGCTACACCTTC. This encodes CASSLEGLANYGYTF.